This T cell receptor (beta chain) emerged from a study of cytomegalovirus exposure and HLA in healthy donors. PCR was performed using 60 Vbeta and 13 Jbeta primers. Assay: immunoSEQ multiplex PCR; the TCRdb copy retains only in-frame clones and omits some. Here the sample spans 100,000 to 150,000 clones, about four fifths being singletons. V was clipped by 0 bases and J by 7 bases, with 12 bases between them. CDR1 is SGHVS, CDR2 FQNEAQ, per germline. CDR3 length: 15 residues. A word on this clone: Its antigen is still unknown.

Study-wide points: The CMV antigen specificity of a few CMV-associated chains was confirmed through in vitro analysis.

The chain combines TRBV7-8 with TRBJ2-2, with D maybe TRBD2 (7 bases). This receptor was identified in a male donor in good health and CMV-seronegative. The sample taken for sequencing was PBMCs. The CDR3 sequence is CASSLAGGQGGELFF. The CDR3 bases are TGTGCCAGCAGCTTAGCGGGGGGGCAGGGCGGGGAGCTGTTTTTT.